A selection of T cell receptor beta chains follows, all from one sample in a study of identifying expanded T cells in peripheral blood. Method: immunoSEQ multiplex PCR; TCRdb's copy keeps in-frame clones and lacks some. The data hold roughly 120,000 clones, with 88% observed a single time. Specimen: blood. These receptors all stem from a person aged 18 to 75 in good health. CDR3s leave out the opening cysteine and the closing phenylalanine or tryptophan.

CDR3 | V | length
ASSLGTLNTEAF | TRBV7-9 | 12
ASSAGQSSTDTQY | TRBV7-7 | 13
ASRSPQGRDEQY | TRBV6-6 | 12
ASSDSQGPNSPLH | TRBV6-4 | 13
ASSQSGANVLT | TRBV6-6 | 11
ASSLTAGGGTGELF | TRBV7-3 | 14
ASSRTGNGGELF | TRBV28 | 12
SVEGQGARYEQY | TRBV29-1 | 12
ASSYHNGPNYGYT | TRBV7-9 | 13
ASRRLAGDSDTQY | TRBV4-1 | 13
ASSSGNTIY | TRBV7-3 | 9
ASSKVETGTGRNTGELF | TRBV21-1 | 17
ASSDGTGGGEKLF | TRBV5-6 | 13
ASSPLGQGGYEQY | TRBV4-1 | 13
ASSTENTGELF | TRBV9 | 11
ASSRDGTDTQY | TRBV7-9 | 11
ASSFATGAGGYT | TRBV5-4 | 12
ASSFLTAGANVLT | TRBV28 | 13
ASSQMPGQVDTQY | TRBV4-3 | 13
ATSASNLAVAAKNIQY | TRBV15 | 16
ASRLAGAPQETQY | TRBV27 | 13
ASSLESGGRSEAF | TRBV7-9 | 13
ASSIRYGDRAYEQY | TRBV19 | 14
ASSRVIGAGSTDTQY | TRBV4-3 | 15
ASSLTGLGTPRYT | TRBV11-1 | 13
STWGSGTLYNEQF | TRBV29-1 | 13
ASSPPRIAGGGAYNEQF | TRBV18 | 17
ASSGRTGLLDEQY | TRBV7-2 | 13
AWSISGEKLF | TRBV30 | 10
ASTVGAGAYEQY | TRBV9 | 12
ASSLPGLAGASQY | TRBV28 | 13
AIKVSGSSYEQY | TRBV10-3 | 12
ASNAWSSGNTIY | TRBV6-1 | 12
ASSSYVGAGTDTQY | TRBV19 | 14
AWRGSTNEKLF | TRBV30 | 11
ASSLRQANEKLF | TRBV7-9 | 12
ASLGQGSTEQY | TRBV10-2 | 11
ASSREVDSGNTIY | TRBV6-5 | 13
ASSLSVETGELF | TRBV5-1 | 12
ASSQVPGQTSYNEQF | TRBV19 | 15
ASSVEQGSTEAF | TRBV9 | 12
SVDSQAIDNEQY | TRBV29-1 | 12
ASSLRGGSSREEQY | TRBV5-1 | 14
ASSLGGTGGNEQF | TRBV7-2 | 13
ASSIQDVIYGYT | TRBV19 | 12
ASSRLGQFEQY | TRBV7-8 | 11
ASTGQGDRYT | TRBV6-5 | 10
ASSYRTSSYNEQF | TRBV5-8 | 13
ASSPGQAYNSPLH | TRBV18 | 13
SGWSSGNTIY | TRBV29-1 | 10
ASSMRTGHGYT | TRBV19 | 11
ASSLYGGFLDNEQF | TRBV7-6 | 14
ASATRAIHTIY | TRBV18 | 11
ATSTLKQGAREQF | TRBV15 | 13
ASEAGQGKNEQF | TRBV2 | 12